The rows below give T cell receptor beta chains drawn from one sample of a study of cytomegalovirus exposure and HLA in healthy donors. TCRdb keeps only in-frame clones here, not all; method: immunoSEQ multiplex PCR. The sample has around 140,000 clones; around 86% are singletons. Sequencing used PBMCs. The receptors here all came from a woman aged 25 to 39 in good health and CMV-seronegative. CDR3s include the opening cysteine and the closing phenylalanine or tryptophan. The order of the fields is V gene, D gene, J gene, clone size, CDR3 protein, CDR3 DNA. D genes are given only for firm matches. Clone size is given for some rows only: seen once, a few or many times, or a class if the clone is expanded.

v_gene: TRBV6-1; d_gene: TRBD2; j_gene: TRBJ2-3; abundance: .; CDR3aa: CASRVGLAGTDTQYF; CDR3nt: TGTGCCAGCAGGGTGGGACTAGCGGGCACAGATACGCAGTATTTT
v_gene: TRBV2; d_gene: .; j_gene: TRBJ2-7; abundance: few; CDR3aa: CASSEGSEAHEQYF; CDR3nt: TGTGCCAGCAGTGAAGGCAGCGAGGCGCACGAGCAGTACTTC
v_gene: TRBV6-4; d_gene: .; j_gene: TRBJ1-2; abundance: many; CDR3aa: CASSDSTGPYGYTF; CDR3nt: TGTGCCAGCAGTGACTCCACAGGGCCCTATGGCTACACCTTC
v_gene: TRBV5-1; d_gene: TRBD1; j_gene: TRBJ2-7; abundance: .; CDR3aa: CASSWPLGQGASYEQYF; CDR3nt: TGCGCCAGCTCTTGGCCCCTGGGACAGGGGGCTTCTTACGAGCAGTACTTC
v_gene: TRBV6-6; d_gene: TRBD1; j_gene: TRBJ2-7; abundance: .; CDR3aa: CASSYSGQAISYEQYF; CDR3nt: TGTGCCAGCAGTTACAGCGGACAGGCCATTTCATACGAGCAGTACTTC
v_gene: TRBV19; d_gene: .; j_gene: TRBJ1-5; abundance: .; CDR3aa: CASRSHRNQPQHF; CDR3nt: TGTGCCAGTAGGAGTCACCGCAATCAGCCCCAGCATTTT
v_gene: TRBV27; d_gene: TRBD2; j_gene: TRBJ2-7; abundance: once; CDR3aa: CASSSRLAGIAYEQYF; CDR3nt: TGTGCCAGCAGTTCCCGACTAGCGGGTATCGCCTACGAGCAGTACTTC
v_gene: TRBV15; d_gene: TRBD1; j_gene: TRBJ1-2; abundance: once; CDR3aa: CATSTLTGNYGYTF; CDR3nt: TGTGCCACCAGCACACTGACAGGGAACTATGGCTACACCTTC
v_gene: TRBV10-2; d_gene: .; j_gene: TRBJ1-6; abundance: .; CDR3aa: CASTGKYDSPLHF; CDR3nt: TGCGCCAGCACAGGGAAGTATGATTCACCCCTCCACTTT
v_gene: TRBV6-5; d_gene: .; j_gene: TRBJ1-5; abundance: .; CDR3aa: CASSYFPSGQPQHF; CDR3nt: TGTGCCAGCAGTTACTTCCCATCGGGTCAGCCCCAGCATTTT
v_gene: TRBV7-2; d_gene: .; j_gene: TRBJ1-5; abundance: once; CDR3aa: CASSDGTLYQPQHF; CDR3nt: TGTGCCAGCAGCGATGGGACACTTTATCAGCCCCAGCATTTT
v_gene: TRBV28; d_gene: TRBD1; j_gene: TRBJ1-4; abundance: .; CDR3aa: CASSFSGGSVEKLFF; CDR3nt: TGTGCCAGCAGTTTCTCAGGGGGCAGCGTTGAAAAACTGTTTTTT
v_gene: TRBV5-1; d_gene: .; j_gene: TRBJ2-7; abundance: .; CDR3aa: CASSTRQVSSYEQYF; CDR3nt: TGCGCCAGCAGCACACGACAGGTTAGCTCCTACGAGCAGTACTTC
v_gene: TRBV5-6; d_gene: .; j_gene: TRBJ1-2; abundance: .; CDR3aa: CASSQYASNYGYTF; CDR3nt: TGTGCCAGCAGCCAGTATGCTTCTAACTATGGCTACACCTTC
v_gene: TRBV13; d_gene: .; j_gene: TRBJ1-2; abundance: .; CDR3aa: CASSLGRTVLYGYTF; CDR3nt: TGTGCCAGCAGCTTAGGCCGGACAGTTTTATATGGCTACACCTTC
v_gene: TRBV7-8; d_gene: TRBD2; j_gene: TRBJ2-7; abundance: .; CDR3aa: CASSLGLAGEGPYF; CDR3nt: TGTGCCAGCAGCTTAGGCCTAGCGGGCGAGGGACCGTACTTC
v_gene: TRBV2; d_gene: TRBD1; j_gene: TRBJ2-5; abundance: .; CDR3aa: CASRTDRAAETQYF; CDR3nt: TGTGCCAGCAGGACTGACAGGGCTGCAGAGACCCAGTACTTC
v_gene: TRBV7-2; d_gene: TRBD1; j_gene: TRBJ1-6; abundance: .; CDR3aa: CASSFDRVSSPLHF; CDR3nt: TGTGCCAGCAGCTTCGACAGGGTTAGTTCACCCCTCCACTTT
v_gene: TRBV30; d_gene: TRBD2; j_gene: TRBJ2-7; abundance: .; CDR3aa: CAWTRTSGSGEQYF; CDR3nt: TGTGCCTGGACTCGGACTAGCGGGAGTGGCGAGCAGTACTTC
v_gene: TRBV5-1; d_gene: TRBD1; j_gene: TRBJ2-3; abundance: .; CDR3aa: CASSIPGQVIPGTDTQYF; CDR3nt: TGCGCCAGCAGCATACCGGGACAGGTCATCCCCGGCACAGATACGCAGTATTTT
v_gene: TRBV9; d_gene: .; j_gene: TRBJ2-2; abundance: few; CDR3aa: CASSGSFGGELFF; CDR3nt: TGTGCCAGCAGCGGATCGTTCGGCGGGGAGCTGTTTTTT
v_gene: TRBV7-3; d_gene: .; j_gene: TRBJ2-7; abundance: .; CDR3aa: CASSLGRGDEQYF; CDR3nt: TGTGCCAGCAGCTTGGGAAGGGGCGACGAGCAGTACTTC
v_gene: TRBV28; d_gene: TRBD2; j_gene: TRBJ2-1; abundance: once; CDR3aa: CASSLPSGGSYNEQFF; CDR3nt: TGTGCCAGCAGTTTACCTAGCGGAGGCTCCTACAATGAGCAGTTCTTC
v_gene: TRBV5-1; d_gene: TRBD1; j_gene: TRBJ1-2; abundance: .; CDR3aa: CASWTGSANYGYTF; CDR3nt: TGCGCCAGTTGGACAGGGTCAGCTAACTATGGCTACACCTTC
v_gene: TRBV2; d_gene: TRBD1; j_gene: TRBJ2-1; abundance: few; CDR3aa: CASSWGQESNEQFF; CDR3nt: TGTGCCAGCAGTTGGGGACAGGAGAGCAATGAGCAGTTCTTC
v_gene: TRBV7-9; d_gene: .; j_gene: TRBJ1-3; abundance: .; CDR3aa: CSSSSTKGDLSGNTIYF; CDR3nt: TGTTCCAGCAGCTCCACCAAGGGGGACCTCTCTGGAAACACCATATATTTT
v_gene: TRBV10-2; d_gene: .; j_gene: TRBJ1-6; abundance: .; CDR3aa: CASSESRFSSPLHF; CDR3nt: TGCGCCAGCAGTGAGTCCAGGTTCAGCTCACCCCTCCACTTT
v_gene: TRBV5-6; d_gene: .; j_gene: TRBJ1-5; abundance: .; CDR3aa: CASSMGPGGLGNQPQHF; CDR3nt: TGTGCCAGCAGCATGGGGCCGGGGGGCTTAGGCAATCAGCCCCAGCATTTT
v_gene: TRBV7-8; d_gene: .; j_gene: TRBJ1-2; abundance: once; CDR3aa: CASSLIDGYTF; CDR3nt: TGTGCCAGCAGCTTAATCGATGGCTACACCTTC
v_gene: TRBV7-9; d_gene: .; j_gene: TRBJ2-7; abundance: .; CDR3aa: CASSLNSFYEQYF; CDR3nt: TGTGCCAGCAGCTTAAACTCCTTTTACGAGCAGTACTTC
v_gene: TRBV27; d_gene: TRBD1; j_gene: TRBJ1-2; abundance: .; CDR3aa: CASSSPGTGGGYTF; CDR3nt: TGTGCCAGCAGTTCCCCCGGGACAGGGGGTGGCTACACCTTC
v_gene: TRBV4-1; d_gene: TRBD2; j_gene: TRBJ2-7; abundance: once; CDR3aa: CASGQGITSGSYEQYF; CDR3nt: TGCGCCAGCGGCCAGGGGATTACTAGCGGGAGCTACGAGCAGTACTTC
v_gene: TRBV4-3; d_gene: TRBD1; j_gene: TRBJ1-2; abundance: .; CDR3aa: CASSLELRQGKFYGYTF; CDR3nt: TGCGCCAGCAGCCTGGAACTACGACAGGGTAAATTCTATGGCTACACCTTC
v_gene: TRBV30; d_gene: .; j_gene: TRBJ2-7; abundance: .; CDR3aa: CAWTRAAGSYEQYF; CDR3nt: TGTGCCTGGACGAGGGCGGCGGGCTCCTACGAGCAGTACTTC
v_gene: TRBV4-1; d_gene: TRBD2; j_gene: TRBJ2-7; abundance: once; CDR3aa: CASSRLAGGPSYEQYF; CDR3nt: TGCGCCAGCAGCCGACTAGCGGGAGGCCCTTCCTACGAGCAGTACTTC
v_gene: TRBV6-5; d_gene: .; j_gene: TRBJ2-7; abundance: .; CDR3aa: CASSYSNRVYEQYF; CDR3nt: TGTGCCAGCAGTTACTCCAACAGGGTCTACGAGCAGTACTTC
v_gene: TRBV19; d_gene: TRBD2; j_gene: TRBJ2-7; abundance: .; CDR3aa: CASSTLAGRSYEQYF; CDR3nt: TGTGCCAGTAGTACCCTAGCGGGACGCTCCTACGAGCAGTACTTC
v_gene: TRBV19; d_gene: .; j_gene: TRBJ1-4; abundance: few; CDR3aa: CASSMPAVRALEKLFF; CDR3nt: TGTGCCAGTAGTATGCCCGCAGTCAGGGCTTTGGAAAAACTGTTTTTT
v_gene: TRBV21-1; d_gene: .; j_gene: TRBJ2-2; abundance: .; CDR3aa: CASSLQVPGELFF; CDR3nt: TGTGCCAGCAGTCTACAGGTCCCCGGGGAGCTGTTTTTT
v_gene: TRBV4-2; d_gene: .; j_gene: TRBJ2-7; abundance: .; CDR3aa: CASSQESDSYEQYF; CDR3nt: TGTGCCAGCAGCCAAGAATCAGACTCCTACGAGCAGTACTTC
v_gene: TRBV6-1; d_gene: .; j_gene: TRBJ1-1; abundance: few; CDR3aa: CASSESQGLSTEAFF; CDR3nt: TGTGCCAGCAGTGAATCACAGGGCTTGAGCACTGAAGCTTTCTTT
v_gene: TRBV30; d_gene: TRBD1; j_gene: TRBJ1-3; abundance: once; CDR3aa: CACAGGGGNTIYF; CDR3nt: TGTGCCTGTGCAGGGGGCGGGGGAAACACCATATATTTT
v_gene: TRBV29-1; d_gene: TRBD1; j_gene: TRBJ1-1; abundance: few; CDR3aa: CSSRQGGTEAFF; CDR3nt: TGCAGCAGCAGACAGGGGGGAACTGAAGCTTTCTTT
v_gene: TRBV19; d_gene: .; j_gene: TRBJ1-5; abundance: .; CDR3aa: CASSRPGAGSNQPQHF; CDR3nt: TGTGCCAGTAGTAGACCAGGGGCAGGTAGCAATCAGCCCCAGCATTTT
v_gene: TRBV5-4; d_gene: TRBD1; j_gene: TRBJ1-5; abundance: .; CDR3aa: CASSTPGQGTQPQHF; CDR3nt: TGTGCCAGCAGCACCCCGGGACAGGGGACTCAGCCCCAGCATTTT
v_gene: TRBV27; d_gene: .; j_gene: TRBJ1-4; abundance: .; CDR3aa: CASSAPGRGGNEKLFF; CDR3nt: TGTGCCAGCAGTGCGCCGGGCCGCGGAGGGAATGAAAAACTGTTTTTT
v_gene: TRBV7-9; d_gene: .; j_gene: TRBJ2-5; abundance: .; CDR3aa: CASSLSKRTGYVAEETQYF; CDR3nt: TGTGCCAGCAGCTTAAGTAAAAGAACAGGGTACGTTGCGGAAGAGACCCAGTACTTC
v_gene: TRBV2; d_gene: TRBD1; j_gene: TRBJ1-2; abundance: .; CDR3aa: CASSEGSGTGGGYTF; CDR3nt: TGTGCCAGCAGTGAGGGGTCCGGGACAGGGGGCGGCTACACCTTC
v_gene: TRBV19; d_gene: TRBD2; j_gene: TRBJ2-7; abundance: .; CDR3aa: CASSQSPGGSYEQYF; CDR3nt: TGTGCCAGTAGCCAGTCCCCGGGAGGCTCCTACGAGCAGTACTTC
v_gene: TRBV4-3; d_gene: .; j_gene: TRBJ1-6; abundance: .; CDR3aa: CASSQVSSGLTPLHF; CDR3nt: TGCGCCAGCAGCCAAGTATCTTCCGGGTTGACACCCCTCCACTTT
v_gene: TRBV7-3; d_gene: TRBD2; j_gene: TRBJ2-2; abundance: few; CDR3aa: CASSLLAGGNTGELFF; CDR3nt: TGTGCCAGCAGCCTGCTAGCGGGGGGCAACACCGGGGAGCTGTTTTTT